The entry below gives a single TCR beta chain sequence along with its context. Amplification of TCR alpha and beta CDR3 regions from RNA used iRepertoire nested multiplex PCR. Each CDR3 protein is one row after TCRdb ran MiXCR on the multiplex PCR reads. The sample holds 300,000 to 400,000 distinct CDR3 sequences, more than 35% seen once. Germline trimming cut 4 bases from V and 8 bases from J; bases unmatched to any gene: 11. Germline-derived CDR1 and CDR2 are LGHNA and YNFKEQ. The CDR3 totals 16 residues. These data are taken from a study of glioma-infiltrating T cells. This clonotype originated in a human donor with low-grade glioma or glioblastoma, undergoing nonglioma brain surgery, or in good health (not recorded which). The chain has TRBV4-2 and TRBJ2-1; 10 nucleotides line up with TRBD1. The sequencing sample was made of glioma tissue, nonneoplastic brain tissue, or PBMCs (not recorded which). The CDR3 coding sequence is TGTGCCAGCAGCCGAGAGGGACAGGGGCAGGGCGATGAGCAGTTCTTC. The encoded protein is CASSREGQGQGDEQFF.